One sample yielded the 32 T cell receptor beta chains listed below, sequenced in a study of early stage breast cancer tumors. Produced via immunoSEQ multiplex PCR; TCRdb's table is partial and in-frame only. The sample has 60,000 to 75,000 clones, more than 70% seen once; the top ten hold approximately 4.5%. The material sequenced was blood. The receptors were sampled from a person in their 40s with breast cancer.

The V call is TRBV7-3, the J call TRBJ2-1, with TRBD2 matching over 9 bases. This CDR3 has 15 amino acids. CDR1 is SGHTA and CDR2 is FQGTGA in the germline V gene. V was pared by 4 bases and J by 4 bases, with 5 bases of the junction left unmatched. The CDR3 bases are TGTGCCAGCAGCTACCGACTAGCGGAGTACAATGAGCAGTTCTTC. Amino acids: CASSYRLAEYNEQFF. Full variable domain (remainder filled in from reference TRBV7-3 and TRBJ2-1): GAGVSQTPSNKVTEKGKYVELRCDPISGHTALYWYRQSLGQGPEFLIYFQGTGAADDSGLPNDRFFAVRPEGSVSTLKIQRTERGDSAVYLCASSYRLAEYNEQFFGPGTRLTVL.

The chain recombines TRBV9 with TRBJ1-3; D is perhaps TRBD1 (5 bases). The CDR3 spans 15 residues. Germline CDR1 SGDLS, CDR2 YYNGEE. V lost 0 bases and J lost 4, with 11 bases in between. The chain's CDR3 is CASSVGGGSGNTIYF. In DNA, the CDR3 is TGTGCCAGCAGCGTAGGGGGGGGATCCGGAAACACCATATATTTT.

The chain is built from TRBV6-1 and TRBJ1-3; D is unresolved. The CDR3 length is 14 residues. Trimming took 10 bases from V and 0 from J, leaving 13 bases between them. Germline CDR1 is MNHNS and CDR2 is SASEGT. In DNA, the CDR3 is TGTGCCATCGTCGGACTAAACTCTGGAAACACCATATATTTT. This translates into CAIVGLNSGNTIYF.

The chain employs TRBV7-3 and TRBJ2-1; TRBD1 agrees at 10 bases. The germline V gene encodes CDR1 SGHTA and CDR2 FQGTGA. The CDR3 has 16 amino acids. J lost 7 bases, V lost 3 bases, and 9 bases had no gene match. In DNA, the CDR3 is TGTGCCAGCAGCTTTTCCCGGACAGGGGGGACGAATGAGCAGTTCTTC. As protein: CASSFSRTGGTNEQFF.

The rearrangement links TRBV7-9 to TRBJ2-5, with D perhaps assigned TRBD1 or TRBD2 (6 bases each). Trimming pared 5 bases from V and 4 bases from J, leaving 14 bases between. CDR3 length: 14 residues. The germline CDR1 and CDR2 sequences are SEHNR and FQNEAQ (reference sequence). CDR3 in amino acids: CASSPEGGPETQYF. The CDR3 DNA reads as TGTGCCAGCAGCCCGGAGGGGGGCCCAGAGACCCAGTACTTC.

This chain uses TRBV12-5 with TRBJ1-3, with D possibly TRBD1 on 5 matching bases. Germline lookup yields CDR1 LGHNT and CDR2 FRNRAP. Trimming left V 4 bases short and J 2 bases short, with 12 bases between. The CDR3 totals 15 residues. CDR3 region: CASGSLGTAGNTIYF. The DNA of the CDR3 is TGTGCTAGTGGTTCCCTAGGGACCGCTGGAAACACCATATATTTT.

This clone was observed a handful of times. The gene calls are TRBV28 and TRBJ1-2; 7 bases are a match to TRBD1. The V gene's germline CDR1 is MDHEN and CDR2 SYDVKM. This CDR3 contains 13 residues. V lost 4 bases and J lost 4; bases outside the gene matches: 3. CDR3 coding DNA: TGTGCCAGCAGTTCCGGGACAGCCTATGGCTACACCTTC. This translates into CASSSGTAYGYTF.

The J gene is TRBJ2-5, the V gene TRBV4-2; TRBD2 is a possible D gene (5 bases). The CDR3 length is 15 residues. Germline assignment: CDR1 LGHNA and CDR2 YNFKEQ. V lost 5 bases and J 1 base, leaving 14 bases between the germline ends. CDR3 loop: CASSSGKGGQETQYF. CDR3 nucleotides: TGTGCCAGCAGCTCAGGAAAAGGAGGCCAAGAGACCCAGTACTTC.

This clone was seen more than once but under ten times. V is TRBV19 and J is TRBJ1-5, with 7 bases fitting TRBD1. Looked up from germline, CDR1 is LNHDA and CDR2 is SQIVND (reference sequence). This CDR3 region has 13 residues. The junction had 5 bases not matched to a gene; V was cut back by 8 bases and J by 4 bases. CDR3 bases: TGTGCCAGTGGGGACAGAATAAATCAGCCCCAGCATTTT. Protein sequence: CASGDRINQPQHF.

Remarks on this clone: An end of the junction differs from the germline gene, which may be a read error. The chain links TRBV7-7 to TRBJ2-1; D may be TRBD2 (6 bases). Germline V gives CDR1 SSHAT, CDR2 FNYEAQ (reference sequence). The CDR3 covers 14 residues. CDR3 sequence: CASSSRTGDDEQFF. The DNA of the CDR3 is TGTGCTAGCAGCTCCCGGACGGGGGACGATGAGCAGTTCTTC. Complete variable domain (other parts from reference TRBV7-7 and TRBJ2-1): GAGVSQSPRYKVTKRGQDVTLRCDPISSHATLYWYQQALGQGPEFLTYFNYEAQPDKSGLPSDRFSAERPEGSISTLTIQRTEQRDSAMYRCASSSRTGDDEQFFGPGTRLTVL.

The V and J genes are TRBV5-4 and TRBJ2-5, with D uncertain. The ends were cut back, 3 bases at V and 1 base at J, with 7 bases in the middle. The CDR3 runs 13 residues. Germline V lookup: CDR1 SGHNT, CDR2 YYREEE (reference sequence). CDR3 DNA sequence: TGTGCCAGCAGCTCAGGAGCCCAAGAGACCCAGTACTTC. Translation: CASSSGAQETQYF.

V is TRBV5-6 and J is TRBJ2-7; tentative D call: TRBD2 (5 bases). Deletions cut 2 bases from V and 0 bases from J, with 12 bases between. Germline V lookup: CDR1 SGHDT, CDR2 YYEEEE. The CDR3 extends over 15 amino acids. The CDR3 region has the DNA TGTGCCAGCAGCTTCGGGTTGGGAGTCTCCTACGAGCAGTACTTC. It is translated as CASSFGLGVSYEQYF.

CDR3 bases: TGTGCCAGTAGTATCGCAGGGGGACGGACCCAGTACTTC. Residues: CASSIAGGRTQYF. V gene TRBV19 combines with J gene TRBJ2-5; TRBD1 agrees at 7 bases. The J segment lost 7 bases and the V segment lost 3 bases, leaving 5 bases of the junction unmatched. The CDR3 sequence is 13 residues long. Germline CDR1 and CDR2: LNHDA and SQIVND (reference sequence).

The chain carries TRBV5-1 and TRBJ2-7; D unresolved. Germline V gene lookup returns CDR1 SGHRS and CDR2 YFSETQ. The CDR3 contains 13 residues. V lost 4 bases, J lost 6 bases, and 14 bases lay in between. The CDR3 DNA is TGCGCCAGCAGCGCCGACGGCCTCACCGAGCAGTACTTC. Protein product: CASSADGLTEQYF.

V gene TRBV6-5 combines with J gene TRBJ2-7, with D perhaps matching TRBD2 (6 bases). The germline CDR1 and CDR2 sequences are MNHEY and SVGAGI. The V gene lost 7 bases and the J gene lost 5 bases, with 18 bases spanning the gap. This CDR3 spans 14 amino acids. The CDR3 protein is CASKFRRGPHEQYF. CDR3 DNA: TGTGCCAGCAAGTTTAGGCGGGGCCCACACGAGCAGTACTTC.

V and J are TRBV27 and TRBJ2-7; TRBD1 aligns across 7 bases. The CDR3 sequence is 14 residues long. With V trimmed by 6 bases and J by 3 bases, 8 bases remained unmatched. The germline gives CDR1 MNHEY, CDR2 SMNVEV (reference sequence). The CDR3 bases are TGTGCCAGCAGCGGGACGGGACAGTACTACGAGCAGTACTTC. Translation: CASSGTGQYYEQYF.

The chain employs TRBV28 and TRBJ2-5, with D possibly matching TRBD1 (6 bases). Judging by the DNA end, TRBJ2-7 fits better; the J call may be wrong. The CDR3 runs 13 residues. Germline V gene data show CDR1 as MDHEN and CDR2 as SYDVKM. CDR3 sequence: CASRVTGSYEQYF. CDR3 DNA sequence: TGTGCCAGCAGGGTGACAGGCTCCTACGAGCAGTACTTC.

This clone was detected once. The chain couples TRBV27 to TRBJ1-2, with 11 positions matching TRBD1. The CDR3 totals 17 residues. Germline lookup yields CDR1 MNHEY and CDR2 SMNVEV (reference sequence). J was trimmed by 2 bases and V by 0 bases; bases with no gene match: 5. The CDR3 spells CASSLSPGQGANYGYTF. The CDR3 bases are TGTGCCAGCAGTTTATCGCCCGGACAGGGGGCGAACTATGGCTACACCTTC.

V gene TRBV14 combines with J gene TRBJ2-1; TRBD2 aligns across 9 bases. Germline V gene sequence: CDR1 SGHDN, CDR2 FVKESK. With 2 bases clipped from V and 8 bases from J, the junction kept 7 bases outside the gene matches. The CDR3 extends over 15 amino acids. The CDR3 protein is CASSQLAGQADEQFF. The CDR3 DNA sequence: TGTGCCAGCAGCCAACTAGCGGGACAAGCGGATGAGCAGTTCTTC.

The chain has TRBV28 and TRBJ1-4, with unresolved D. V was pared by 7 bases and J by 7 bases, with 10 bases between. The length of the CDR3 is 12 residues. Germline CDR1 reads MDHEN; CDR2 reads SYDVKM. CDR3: CASNLLGEKLFF. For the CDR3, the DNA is TGTGCCAGCAACCTCCTGGGTGAAAAACTGTTTTTT. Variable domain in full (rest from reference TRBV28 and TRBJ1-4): DVKVTQSSRYLVKRTGEKVFLECVQDMDHENMFWYRQDPGLGLRLIYFSYDVKMKEKGDIPEGYSVSREKKERFSLILESASTNQTSMYLCASNLLGEKLFFGSGTQLSVL.

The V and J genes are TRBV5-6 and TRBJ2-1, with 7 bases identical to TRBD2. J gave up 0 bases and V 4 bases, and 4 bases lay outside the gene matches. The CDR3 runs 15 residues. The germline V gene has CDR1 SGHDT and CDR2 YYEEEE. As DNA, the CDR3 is TGTGCCAGCAGCCCACTAGCGAGCTCCTACAATGAGCAGTTCTTC. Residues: CASSPLASSYNEQFF.

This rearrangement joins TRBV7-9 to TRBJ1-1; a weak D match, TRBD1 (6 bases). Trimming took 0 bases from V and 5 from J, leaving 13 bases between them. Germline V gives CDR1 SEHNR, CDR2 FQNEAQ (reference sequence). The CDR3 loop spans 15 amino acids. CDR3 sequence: CASSLAGASGTEAFF. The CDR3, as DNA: TGTGCCAGCAGCTTAGCGGGGGCATCGGGGACTGAAGCTTTCTTT. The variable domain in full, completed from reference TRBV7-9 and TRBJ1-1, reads DTGVSQNPRHKITKRGQNVTFRCDPISEHNRLYWYRQTLGQGPEFLTYFQNEAQLEKSRLLSDRFSAERPKGSFSTLEIQRTEQGDSAMYLCASSLAGASGTEAFFGQGTRLTVV.

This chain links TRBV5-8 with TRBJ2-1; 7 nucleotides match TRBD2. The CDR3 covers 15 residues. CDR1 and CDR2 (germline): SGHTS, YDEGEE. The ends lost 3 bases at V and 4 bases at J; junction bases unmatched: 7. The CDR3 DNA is TGTGCCAGCAGCTGGGCTAGCGGAGAATACAATGAGCAGTTCTTC. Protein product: CASSWASGEYNEQFF.

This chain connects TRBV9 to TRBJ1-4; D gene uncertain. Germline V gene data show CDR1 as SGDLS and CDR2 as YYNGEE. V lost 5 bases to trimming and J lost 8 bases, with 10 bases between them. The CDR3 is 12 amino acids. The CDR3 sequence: CASSHSGEKLFF. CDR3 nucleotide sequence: TGTGCCAGCAGTCACTCAGGAGAAAAACTGTTTTTT.

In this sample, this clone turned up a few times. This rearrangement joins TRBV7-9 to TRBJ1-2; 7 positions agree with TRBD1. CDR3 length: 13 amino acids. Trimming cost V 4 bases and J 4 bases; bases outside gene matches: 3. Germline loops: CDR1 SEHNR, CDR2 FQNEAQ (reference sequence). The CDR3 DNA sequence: TGTGCCAGCAGCTCAACAGGGGTCTATGGCTACACCTTC. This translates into CASSSTGVYGYTF.

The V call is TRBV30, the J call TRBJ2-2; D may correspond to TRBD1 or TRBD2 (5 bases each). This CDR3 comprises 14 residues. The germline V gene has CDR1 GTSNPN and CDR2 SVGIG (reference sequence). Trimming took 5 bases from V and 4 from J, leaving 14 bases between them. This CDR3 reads CAWSPQGVTGELFF. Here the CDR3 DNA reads TGTGCCTGGTCCCCCCAGGGAGTCACCGGGGAGCTGTTTTTT.

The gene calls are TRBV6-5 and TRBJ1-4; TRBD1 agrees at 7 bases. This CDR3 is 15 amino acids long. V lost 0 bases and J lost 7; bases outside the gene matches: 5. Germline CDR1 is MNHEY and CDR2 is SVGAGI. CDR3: CASSYSTGRAEKLFF. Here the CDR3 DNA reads TGTGCCAGCAGTTACTCGACAGGGAGGGCTGAAAAACTGTTTTTT.

As DNA, the CDR3 is TGTGCTAGTGGTTTCGGGGGGTTATTTGGAGCGAACACTGAAGCTTTCTTT. Translated, it gives CASGFGGLFGANTEAFF. The chain joins TRBV12-5 to TRBJ1-1; TRBD1 is a possible D gene (5 bases). The V gene's germline CDR1 is LGHNT and CDR2 FRNRAP. Trimming took off 3 bases at V and 1 base at J, with 18 bases between the two ends. The CDR3 extends over 17 amino acids.

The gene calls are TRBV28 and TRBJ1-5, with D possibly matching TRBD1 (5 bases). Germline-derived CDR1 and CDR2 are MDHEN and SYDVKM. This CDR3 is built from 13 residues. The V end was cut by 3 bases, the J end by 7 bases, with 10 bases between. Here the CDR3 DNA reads TGTGCCAGCAGTTTTCTCAGGGCCCAGCCCCAGCATTTT. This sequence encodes CASSFLRAQPQHF.

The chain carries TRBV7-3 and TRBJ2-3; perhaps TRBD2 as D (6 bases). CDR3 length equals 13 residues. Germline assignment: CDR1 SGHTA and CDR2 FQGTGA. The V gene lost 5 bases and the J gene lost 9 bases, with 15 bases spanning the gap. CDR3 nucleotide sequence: TGTGCCAGCAGCCCCCGGCCTCGGGAGACGCAGTATTTT. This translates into CASSPRPRETQYF.

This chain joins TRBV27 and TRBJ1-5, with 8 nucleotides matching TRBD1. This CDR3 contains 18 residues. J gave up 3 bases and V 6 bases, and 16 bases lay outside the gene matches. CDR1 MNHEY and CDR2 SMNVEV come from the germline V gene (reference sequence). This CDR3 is CASRLGRGQGGPNQPQHF. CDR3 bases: TGTGCCAGCAGATTGGGCCGAGGACAGGGAGGACCCAATCAGCCCCAGCATTTT.

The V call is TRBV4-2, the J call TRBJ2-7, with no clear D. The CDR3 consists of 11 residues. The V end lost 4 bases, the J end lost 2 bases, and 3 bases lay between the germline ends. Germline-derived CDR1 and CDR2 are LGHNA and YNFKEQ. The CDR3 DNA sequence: TGTGCCAGCAGCCGAGCCTACGAGCAGTACTTC. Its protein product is CASSRAYEQYF.